These 30 T cell receptor beta chains were all obtained from the same sample, sequenced in a study of technical replicates of blood from four donors (dated by TCRdb to the late 2010s). Libraries were made using the immunoSEQ multiplex PCR assay. TCRdb's version of the immuneACCESS table is confined to in-frame rearrangements and falls short of the full clone set. An unresolved V gene accounts for under half of the shortfall where checked; the remainder is of unknown origin. Within this sample are approximately 12,000 clones, with approximately 94% of them counted one time only. The ten largest clones represent approximately 7.6% of the sample. Sample: PBMCs. The source is a human donor in good health.

The genes are TRBV7-2 and TRBJ2-3; 8 bases fit TRBD1. The CDR3 is 15 amino acids. V lost 5 bases, J lost 3 bases, and 7 bases stayed unmatched. Germline CDR1 reads SGHTA; CDR2 reads FQGNSA. CDR3 coding DNA: TGTGCCAGCAGCGCGTGGACAGGGCGGACAGATACGCAGTATTTT. Protein: CASSAWTGRTDTQYF.

The chain joins TRBV5-1 to TRBJ2-1; 9 bases match TRBD2. This CDR3 is built from 15 residues. Germline CDR1 and CDR2: SGHRS and YFSETQ. V dropped 0 bases and J dropped 4; count of bases not matched to a gene: 2. The CDR3 loop reads CASSLGTSAYNEQFF. CDR3 DNA sequence: TGCGCCAGCAGCTTGGGGACTAGCGCTTACAATGAGCAGTTCTTC.

The rearrangement joins TRBV7-9 to TRBJ2-1, with TRBD2 matching over 11 bases. CDR1 is SEHNR, CDR2 FQNEAQ, per germline (reference sequence). V lost 7 bases and J lost 8; bases outside the gene matches: 10. The CDR3 loop spans 15 amino acids. Here the CDR3 DNA reads TGTGCCAGCATCCTTGCTAGCGGGGGGATGGATGAGCAGTTCTTC. The encoded protein is CASILASGGMDEQFF.

This sequence joins TRBV7-9 and TRBJ2-5; 7 bases are a match to TRBD1. Germline lookup yields CDR1 SEHNR and CDR2 FQNEAQ (reference sequence). The CDR3 extends over 17 amino acids. V was pared by 1 base and J by 2 bases, with 10 bases of the junction left unmatched. The CDR3 loop is CASSLGWTGTEQETQYF. In nucleotides, the CDR3 is TGTGCCAGCAGCTTAGGATGGACCGGGACAGAACAAGAGACCCAGTACTTC.

This clone was picked up one time. The chain is built from TRBV9 and TRBJ2-1; D is perhaps TRBD1 (5 bases). The CDR3 loop spans 14 amino acids. Germline V gene lookup returns CDR1 SGDLS and CDR2 YYNGEE. Between the trimmed V and J ends, which lost 2 bases and 6 bases, there was a span of 12 bases. In DNA, the CDR3 is TGTGCCAGCAGCGTGGGGCCCGCCGGCAATGAGCAGTTCTTC. As protein: CASSVGPAGNEQFF.

This rearrangement joins TRBV5-1 to TRBJ1-1, with 11 bases matching TRBD1. The J segment lost 5 bases and the V segment lost 7 bases, leaving 13 bases of the junction unmatched. Per germline, CDR1 SGHRS and CDR2 YFSETQ. The length of the CDR3 is 16 residues. The CDR3 nucleotides read TGCGCCAGCGGTCTACCGGGACAGGGGGTAGAGACTGAAGCTTTCTTT. Residues: CASGLPGQGVETEAFF.

The V and J genes are TRBV28 and TRBJ1-5, with a possible D match to TRBD1 (6 bases). V was trimmed by 5 bases and J by 2 bases, leaving 13 bases between them. Germline loops: CDR1 MDHEN, CDR2 SYDVKM. The CDR3 is 15 residues long. The CDR3 sequence is CASSIAHRGNQPQHF. DNA for the CDR3: TGTGCCAGCAGTATAGCTCACAGGGGCAATCAGCCCCAGCATTTT.

CDR3 sequence (DNA): TGCGCCAGCAGCCCTGGGGGCAGGGTTGATGAAAAACTGTTTTTT. It specifies CASSPGGRVDEKLFF. The chain recombines TRBV5-1 with TRBJ1-4, with D perhaps matching TRBD1 (6 bases). Germline V lookup: CDR1 SGHRS, CDR2 YFSETQ. This CDR3 has 15 residues. V shed 4 bases and J shed 6 bases, with 16 bases lying between them.

This chain connects TRBV27 to TRBJ2-7, with 12 bases aligning to TRBD1. The CDR3 sequence is 16 residues long. V lost 4 bases, J lost 7 bases, and 11 bases stayed unmatched. Per germline, CDR1 MNHEY and CDR2 SMNVEV (reference sequence). The CDR3 bases are TGTGCCAGCAGTTGGGGCGCGGGACAGGGGGCTCATGAGCAGTACTTC. Residues: CASSWGAGQGAHEQYF.

The chain combines TRBV6-4 with TRBJ2-1; D is possibly TRBD1 (6 bases). This CDR3 spans 13 amino acids. V lost 8 bases to trimming and J lost 9 bases, with 17 bases between them. Germline-derived CDR1 and CDR2 are MRHNA and SNTAGT. The CDR3, as DNA: TGTGCCAGCGCCGTGGGAGAAGGGGGTGAGCAGTTCTTC. Protein sequence: CASAVGEGGEQFF.

This chain connects TRBV5-1 to TRBJ1-3, with TRBD1 as a possible D gene (5 bases). CDR3 length: 13 amino acids. The germline CDR1 and CDR2 sequences are SGHRS and YFSETQ. Trimming took 4 bases from V and 4 from J, leaving 9 bases between them. The CDR3 sequence: CASSGGTGNTIYF. CDR3 bases: TGCGCCAGCAGCGGAGGGACGGGAAACACCATATATTTT.

The chain carries TRBV30 and TRBJ2-1, with D perhaps matching TRBD2 (6 bases). The CDR3 is made up of 13 amino acids. The germline V and J ends were trimmed by 5 bases and 8 bases, with 16 bases remaining between them. The germline V gene has CDR1 GTSNPN and CDR2 SVGIG (reference sequence). CDR3 bases: TGTGCCTGGGCGGAGGGGCCCCCGGATGAGCAGTTCTTC. This encodes CAWAEGPPDEQFF.

This clone was seen more than once but under ten times. The chain uses TRBV15 and TRBJ1-5; D gene ambiguous. The CDR3 covers 17 residues. V lost 0 bases and J lost 3, with 15 bases in between. The V gene's germline CDR1 is LNHNV and CDR2 YYDKDF (reference sequence). CDR3 DNA sequence: TGTGCCACCAGCAGAGATTGGCGTCAGGCCCTCAATCAGCCCCAGCATTTT. This translates into CATSRDWRQALNQPQHF.

The CDR3 reads CASSLTMNTEAFF. The CDR3 DNA reads as TGCGCCAGCAGCTTGACAATGAACACTGAAGCTTTCTTT. The rearrangement links TRBV5-1 to TRBJ1-1; D is unresolved. The V end lost 1 base, the J end lost 0 bases, and 4 bases lay between the germline ends. The CDR3 sequence is 13 residues long. The germline V gene has CDR1 SGHRS and CDR2 YFSETQ. The entire variable domain, with the rest obtained from reference TRBV5-1 and TRBJ1-1, is as follows: KAGVTQTPRYLIKTRGQQVTLSCSPISGHRSVSWYQQTPGQGLQFLFEYFSETQRNKGNFPGRFSGRQFSNSRSEMNVSTLELGDSALYLCASSLTMNTEAFFGQGTRLTVV.

The chain employs TRBV5-8 and TRBJ2-7, with 9 bases that match TRBD1. Germline V CDR1 and CDR2: SGHTS, YDEGEE. CDR3 length equals 15 residues. With V trimmed by 4 bases and J by 2 bases, 7 bases remained unmatched. The CDR3 sequence: CASSLGQGPTYEQYF. Written as DNA, the CDR3 is TGTGCCAGCAGCCTCGGACAGGGGCCCACCTACGAGCAGTACTTC.

This chain uses TRBV7-6 with TRBJ1-5; tentative D call: TRBD1 (5 bases). The CDR3 has 15 amino acids. Germline CDR1 and CDR2: SGHVS and FNYEAQ. V dropped 1 base and J dropped 7 bases, with 14 bases sitting between them. The CDR3 sequence: CASSLETGSFQPQHF. As DNA, the CDR3 is TGTGCCAGCAGCTTAGAAACAGGATCGTTCCAGCCCCAGCATTTT.

About this clone: One junction end disagrees with the germline gene, perhaps due to a read error. This sequence joins TRBV5-6 and TRBJ1-2; the match to TRBD1 covers 8 bases. This CDR3 contains 12 residues. From germline, CDR1 is SGHDT and CDR2 YYEEEE. The CDR3 spells CASSLRDRPFFF. CDR3 DNA sequence: TGTGCCAGCAGCTTGAGGGACAGGCCATTTTTCTTC.

V is TRBV7-8 and J is TRBJ1-1; D ambiguous. The CDR3 has 17 residues. Germline V gene sequence: CDR1 SGHVS, CDR2 FQNEAQ. Trimming stripped 1 base from V and 0 bases from J, with 15 bases between. CDR3 coding DNA: TGTGCCAGCAGCTTAGAAGCCCGGCGGAATATGAACACTGAAGCTTTCTTT. Amino acids: CASSLEARRNMNTEAFF. The whole variable domain, filled in from reference TRBV7-8 and TRBJ1-1, reads GAGVSQSPRYKVAKRGQDVALRCDPISGHVSLFWYQQALGQGPEFLTYFQNEAQLDKSGLPSDRFFAERPEGSVSTLKIQRTQQEDSAVYLCASSLEARRNMNTEAFFGQGTRLTVV.

The chain couples TRBV6-1 to TRBJ2-1; 13 bases match TRBD2. Per the germline V gene, CDR1 is MNHNS and CDR2 is SASEGT. This CDR3 comprises 15 residues. With 5 bases clipped from V and 8 bases from J, the junction kept 6 bases outside the gene matches. Here the CDR3 reads CASSKTSGRPDEQFF. The CDR3 DNA reads as TGTGCCAGCAGTAAGACTAGCGGGAGGCCGGATGAGCAGTTCTTC.

This sequence joins TRBV11-3 and TRBJ2-1; D not certain. CDR3 size: 14 residues. V was pared by 2 bases and J by 2 bases, with 7 bases between. Germline V gene sequence: CDR1 SGHNT, CDR2 YENEEA. The CDR3 nucleotides read TGTGCCAGCAGCTTATCGGTAGCCTACAATGAGCAGTTCTTC. It translates to CASSLSVAYNEQFF.

The V call is TRBV5-6, the J call TRBJ1-1, with 10 bases lining up with TRBD1. The germline V gene encodes CDR1 SGHDT and CDR2 YYEEEE. The CDR3 totals 16 residues. V dropped 4 bases and J dropped 5; count of bases not matched to a gene: 11. CDR3 sequence reads: CASSVGTGVGGTEAFF. DNA for the CDR3: TGTGCCAGCAGCGTTGGGACAGGGGTTGGGGGGACTGAAGCTTTCTTT.

The chain carries TRBV11-2 and TRBJ1-3; D gene uncertain. This CDR3 has 15 residues. Germline CDR1 and CDR2: SGHAT and FQNNGV. Trimming took 0 bases from V and 1 from J, leaving 7 bases between them. CDR3 region: CASSLDGKSGNTIYF. The CDR3 nucleotides read TGTGCCAGCAGCTTAGACGGTAAATCTGGAAACACCATATATTTT.

The chain has TRBV5-1 and TRBJ2-3; D is perhaps TRBD1 (6 bases). The germline V gene encodes CDR1 SGHRS and CDR2 YFSETQ. The V gene lost 4 bases and the J gene lost 7 bases, with 10 bases spanning the gap. The CDR3 consists of 12 residues. The CDR3 loop is CASSPDRYTQYF. In DNA, the CDR3 is TGCGCCAGCAGCCCAGACAGGTATACGCAGTATTTT.

This sequence joins TRBV7-9 and TRBJ1-5, with D unclear. Trimming stripped 5 bases from V and 6 bases from J, with 11 bases between. The CDR3 sequence is 13 residues long. The germline CDR1 and CDR2 sequences are SEHNR and FQNEAQ (reference sequence). CDR3 residues: CASSPPHGQPQHF. The CDR3, as DNA: TGTGCCAGCAGCCCCCCCCACGGTCAGCCCCAGCATTTT.

The V gene is TRBV5-1, the J gene TRBJ1-1; weak D call: TRBD1 (5 bases). This CDR3 spans 13 amino acids. The V and J ends lost 4 bases and 1 base respectively, with 8 bases between them. The germline V gene encodes CDR1 SGHRS and CDR2 YFSETQ. The chain's CDR3 is CASSATGNTEAFF. Here the CDR3 DNA reads TGCGCCAGCAGCGCTACAGGGAACACTGAAGCTTTCTTT.

This rearrangement joins TRBV7-8 to TRBJ1-5; weak D call: TRBD1 (6 bases). The CDR3 totals 14 residues. Germline-derived CDR1 and CDR2 are SGHVS and FQNEAQ. V lost 6 bases and J lost 2, with 11 bases in between. CDR3 protein: CASSLQGGNQPQHF. In DNA, the CDR3 is TGTGCCAGCAGTCTACAGGGTGGCAATCAGCCCCAGCATTTT. Full variable domain (rest looked up from reference TRBV7-8 and TRBJ1-5): GAGVSQSPRYKVAKRGQDVALRCDPISGHVSLFWYQQALGQGPEFLTYFQNEAQLDKSGLPSDRFFAERPEGSVSTLKIQRTQQEDSAVYLCASSLQGGNQPQHFGDGTRLSIL.

The chain recombines TRBV6-5 with TRBJ2-7; 7 nucleotides align to TRBD1. Trimming at V came to 6 bases and at J to 7 bases, leaving 3 bases not matched to a gene. CDR1 and CDR2 (germline): MNHEY, SVGAGI. CDR3 length equals 11 residues. The CDR3 protein is CASSSRGEQYF. DNA for the CDR3: TGTGCCAGCAGCTCCAGGGGGGAGCAGTACTTC.

The chain is built from TRBV14 and TRBJ1-2, with 9 bases matching TRBD1. This CDR3 is built from 21 residues. Trimming removed 4 bases from V and 2 bases from J; junction bases left unmatched: 23. CDR1 SGHDN and CDR2 FVKESK come from the germline V gene. The CDR3 here is CASSPRTGVLSLGGANYGYTF. The CDR3 coding sequence is TGTGCCAGCAGCCCTCGGACAGGGGTTTTATCGTTGGGAGGAGCCAACTATGGCTACACCTTC.

This sequence joins TRBV30 and TRBJ2-1; 11 positions agree with TRBD2. The CDR3 is made up of 13 amino acids. After removal of 5 bases from V and 10 bases from J, the junction contained 7 bases not matched to a gene. The V gene's germline CDR1 is GTSNPN and CDR2 SVGIG (reference sequence). The CDR3 protein is CAWGGTSGSEQFF. CDR3 DNA sequence: TGTGCCTGGGGGGGGACTAGCGGATCCGAGCAGTTCTTC.

The rearrangement uses TRBV11-2 and TRBJ2-5; D uncertain. Trimming cost V 2 bases and J 0 bases, with 4 bases left between them. This CDR3 spans 13 amino acids. In germline, CDR1 is SGHAT, CDR2 FQNNGV. The CDR3 DNA is TGTGCCAGCAGCTTACCAAACCAAGAGACCCAGTACTTC. It translates to CASSLPNQETQYF.